The 3 T cell receptor beta chains reported below all come from one sample, sequenced in a study of shared clonotypes between healthy human individuals. Sequencing used immunoSEQ multiplex PCR; TCRdb keeps in-frame clones, though not all of them. The profile shows about 1 million clones, about 76% of them singletons. Sequences were obtained from memory CD4+ T cells sorted from blood. Subset given: CD45RA-negative fraction. These receptors all stem from a man younger than 35 in good health.

On this clone itself: Other DNA sequences of this sample code for an identical CDR3. J is TRBJ2-7 and V is TRBV7-9; no clear D gene. Per the germline V gene, CDR1 is SEHNR and CDR2 is FQNEAQ (reference sequence). Between the trimmed V and J ends, which lost 4 bases and 6 bases, there was a span of 10 bases. The CDR3 extends over 12 amino acids. The CDR3 nucleotides read TGTGCCAGCAGCTCAAGCCTGGGCGAGCAGTACTTC. It encodes CASSSSLGEQYF.

V usage is TRBV7-9 and J usage is TRBJ2-3; D unclear. With 1 base removed from V and 0 bases from J, the gap between germline ends came to 14 bases. The CDR3 is made up of 17 amino acids. Germline CDR1 SEHNR, CDR2 FQNEAQ (reference sequence). The CDR3 nucleotides are TGTGCCAGCAGCTTAGTGACGCGTGAGCCTAGCACAGATACGCAGTATTTT. Translating it yields CASSLVTREPSTDTQYF.

The chain combines TRBV6-5 with TRBJ2-7; no clear D gene. Germline V gene lookup returns CDR1 MNHEY and CDR2 SVGAGI. Trimming removed 5 bases at V and 3 bases at J, with 11 bases between. The length of the CDR3 is 13 residues. CDR3 protein: CASSPGFGYEQYF. The CDR3 coding sequence is TGTGCCAGCAGTCCCGGATTCGGCTACGAGCAGTACTTC.